These 15 T cell receptor beta chains were sequenced from one sample in a study of identical twins. TCRdb used MiXCR to reprocess the 5' RACE reads, holding one entry per CDR3 protein. The table records 690,000 or so distinct CDR3 sequences, less than 10% of them present only once. Separately, the same data were catalogued under a study of yellow fever vaccine responses in identical twins.

Material: PBMCs. Receptors originate from a woman younger than 35 in good health.

Ten or more counts support this clonotype. The CDR3 region has the DNA TGTGCCAGCAGCTTAGTGTCTATTCGGACAGGGGGGTCCTACGAGCAGTACTTC. It encodes CASSLVSIRTGGSYEQYF. This chain uses TRBV11-2 with TRBJ2-7; 10 nucleotides line up with TRBD1. J was trimmed by 1 base and V by 1 base; bases with no gene match: 10. Germline lookup yields CDR1 SGHAT and CDR2 FQNNGV. The CDR3 covers 18 residues.

The sample holds a few counts of this clonotype. The chain links TRBV9 to TRBJ2-3; 14 bases are shared with TRBD2. The trim removed 3 bases at V and 4 bases at J, leaving 13 bases unmatched. This CDR3 has 19 residues. Germline V gives CDR1 SGDLS, CDR2 YYNGEE. CDR3 DNA: TGTGCCAGCAGCGCCCCCCGGACTAGCGGGAGGCCCTTACCAGATACGCAGTATTTT. This encodes CASSAPRTSGRPLPDTQYF.

This clonotype was observed a handful of times. The rearrangement links TRBV5-6 to TRBJ2-7; D may be TRBD2 (6 bases). In germline, CDR1 is SGHDT, CDR2 YYEEEE. CDR3 length: 14 residues. Deletions cut 4 bases from V and 2 bases from J, with 13 bases between. The CDR3 nucleotides read TGTGCCAGCAGCCGTAGACTAGGCCCCTACGAGCAGTACTTC. It is translated as CASSRRLGPYEQYF.

This chain uses TRBV20-1 with TRBJ2-5; maybe TRBD1 (6 bases). In germline, CDR1 is DFQATT, CDR2 SNEGSKA (reference sequence). V dropped 3 bases and J dropped 5 bases, with 16 bases sitting between them. This CDR3 has 14 amino acids. In DNA, the CDR3 is TGCAGTGCTAGTAGGCGAGGGGGTATGGAGACCCAGTACTTC. This codes for CSASRRGGMETQYF.

This clonotype appeared a few times. The J gene is TRBJ2-4, the V gene TRBV5-4; 10 bases align to TRBD1. V lost 4 bases, J lost 7 bases, and 2 bases stayed unmatched. In germline, CDR1 is SGHNT, CDR2 YYREEE (reference sequence). The CDR3 totals 13 residues. The CDR3 loop reads CASSLDRGNIQYF. The CDR3 bases are TGTGCCAGCAGCCTGGACAGGGGGAACATTCAGTACTTC.

This clonotype was recorded at least ten times. This rearrangement joins TRBV10-3 to TRBJ1-2; D is uncertain. The CDR3 consists of 15 residues. Germline CDR1 and CDR2: ENHRY and SYGVKD. Trimming shortened V by 2 bases and J by 6 bases, and 16 bases separated the two germline ends. The CDR3 sequence is CAISEVIDVADGYTF. The CDR3 nucleotides read TGTGCCATCAGTGAGGTGATAGACGTTGCGGATGGCTACACCTTC.

This clonotype was recorded a few times. The V call is TRBV7-2, the J call TRBJ2-1; TRBD2 agrees at 11 bases. Trimming took 8 bases from V and 7 from J; bases not matched to a gene: 7. The CDR3 has 14 amino acids. Germline assignment: CDR1 SGHTA and CDR2 FQGNSA. Here the CDR3 reads CASRTSGGINEQFF. As DNA, the CDR3 is TGTGCCAGCCGTACTAGCGGGGGTATAAATGAGCAGTTCTTC.

This clonotype was counted a few times. The chain is built from TRBV3-1 and TRBJ2-1, with D maybe TRBD2 (6 bases). Deletions cut 4 bases from V and 8 bases from J, with 15 bases between. This CDR3 contains 14 residues. Germline V gene sequence: CDR1 LGHDT, CDR2 YNNKEL (reference sequence). CDR3 sequence: CASSPRDSPDEQFF. In DNA, the CDR3 is TGTGCCAGCAGCCCCCGGGACTCCCCAGATGAGCAGTTCTTC.

This sequence joins TRBV7-9 and TRBJ2-7; 8 bases match TRBD1. Unmatched junction bases numbered 8, after V lost 3 bases and J lost 4 bases. Germline CDR1 and CDR2: SEHNR and FQNEAQ (reference sequence). CDR3 length: 15 residues. CDR3 DNA: TGTGCCAGCAGCTTGGCGACAGGGGTTCAGTACGAGCAGTACTTC. This codes for CASSLATGVQYEQYF.

The V gene is TRBV20-1, the J gene TRBJ2-7; TRBD2 is a possible D gene (6 bases). Between the trimmed V and J ends, which lost 6 bases and 3 bases, there was a span of 12 bases. The CDR3 runs to 12 residues. Germline lookup yields CDR1 DFQATT and CDR2 SNEGSKA (reference sequence). CDR3 coding DNA: TGCAGTGCCGCGGGATTCAGCTACGAGCAGTACTTC. Its protein is CSAAGFSYEQYF.

This chain's CDR3 is CASSSRLWGEQFF. The CDR3 DNA is TGTGCCAGCAGTTCCAGACTGTGGGGTGAGCAGTTCTTC. V gene TRBV6-6 combines with J gene TRBJ2-1; D unresolved. The CDR3 is 13 residues long. The V gene's germline CDR1 is MNHNY and CDR2 SVGAGI (reference sequence). Trimming cost V 4 bases and J 9 bases, with 13 bases left between them.

The gene calls are TRBV5-1 and TRBJ2-7; D is possibly TRBD1 (5 bases). The V and J ends lost 4 bases and 2 bases respectively, with 13 bases between them. The CDR3 sequence is 14 residues long. CDR1 and CDR2 (germline): SGHRS, YFSETQ. CDR3 in amino acids: CASSETTATYEQYF. In DNA, the CDR3 is TGCGCCAGCAGCGAGACGACAGCTACCTACGAGCAGTACTTC.

This clonotype was seen at least ten times. The rearrangement links TRBV27 to TRBJ2-4; D not certain. Germline CDR1 is MNHEY and CDR2 is SMNVEV (reference sequence). Trimming cost V 3 bases and J 1 base, with 10 bases left between them. The CDR3 extends over 15 amino acids. The CDR3 region is CASSLARGAKNIQYF. The DNA for the CDR3 is TGTGCCAGCAGTTTGGCGCGTGGGGCCAAAAACATTCAGTACTTC.

The table lists this clonotype with many counts. V gene TRBV4-2 combines with J gene TRBJ2-2; D tentatively fits TRBD1 or TRBD2 (5 bases each). This CDR3 comprises 17 residues. Germline-derived CDR1 and CDR2 are LGHNA and YNFKEQ. V shed 1 base and J shed 4 bases, with 16 bases lying between them. The CDR3 sequence: CASSQGAGTHPTGELFF. The DNA of the CDR3 is TGTGCCAGCAGCCAAGGTGCCGGGACCCATCCCACCGGGGAGCTGTTTTTT.

This clonotype was seen ten or more times. This chain connects TRBV7-9 to TRBJ1-1; no firm D call. The CDR3 loop spans 13 amino acids. Trimming stripped 7 bases from V and 1 base from J, with 10 bases between. CDR1 SEHNR and CDR2 FQNEAQ come from the germline V gene (reference sequence). CDR3 in DNA: TGTGCCAGCAACTGGGCCGCGAACACTGAAGCTTTCTTT. Protein: CASNWAANTEAFF.